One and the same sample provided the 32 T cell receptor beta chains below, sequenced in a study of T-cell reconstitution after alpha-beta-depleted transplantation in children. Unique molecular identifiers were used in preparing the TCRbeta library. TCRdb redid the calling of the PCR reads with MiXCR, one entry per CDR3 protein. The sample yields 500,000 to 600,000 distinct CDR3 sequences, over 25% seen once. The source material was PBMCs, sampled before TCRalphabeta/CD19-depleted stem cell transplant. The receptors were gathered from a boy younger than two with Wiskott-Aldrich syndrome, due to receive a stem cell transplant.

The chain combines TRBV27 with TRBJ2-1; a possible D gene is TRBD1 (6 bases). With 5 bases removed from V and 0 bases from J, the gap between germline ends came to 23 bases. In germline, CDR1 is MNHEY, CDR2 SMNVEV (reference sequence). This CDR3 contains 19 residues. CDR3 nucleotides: TGTGCCAGCAGTCCCCCCCCCTCCAGGGGCCCGAGCTCCTACAATGAGCAGTTCTTC. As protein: CASSPPPSRGPSSYNEQFF.

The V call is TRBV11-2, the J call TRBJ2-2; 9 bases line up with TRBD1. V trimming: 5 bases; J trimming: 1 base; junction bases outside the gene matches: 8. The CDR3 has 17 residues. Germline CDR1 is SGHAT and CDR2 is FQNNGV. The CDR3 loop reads CASSPWGTGRNTGELFF. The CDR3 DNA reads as TGTGCCAGCAGCCCTTGGGGGACAGGGCGGAACACCGGGGAGCTGTTTTTT.

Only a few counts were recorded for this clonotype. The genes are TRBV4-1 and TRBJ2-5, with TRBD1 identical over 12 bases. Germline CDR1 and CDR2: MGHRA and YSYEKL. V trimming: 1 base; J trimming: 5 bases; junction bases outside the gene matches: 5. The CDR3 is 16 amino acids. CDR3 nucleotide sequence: TGCGCCAGCAGCCAAGGGGACAGGGGGCTGGGGGAGACCCAGTACTTC. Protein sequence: CASSQGDRGLGETQYF.

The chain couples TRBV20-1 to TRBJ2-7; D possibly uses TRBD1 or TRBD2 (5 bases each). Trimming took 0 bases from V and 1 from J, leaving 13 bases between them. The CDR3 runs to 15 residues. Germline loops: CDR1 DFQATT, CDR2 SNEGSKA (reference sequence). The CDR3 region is CSARDPGTASYEQYF. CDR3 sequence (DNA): TGCAGTGCTAGAGATCCAGGGACGGCATCCTACGAGCAGTACTTC.

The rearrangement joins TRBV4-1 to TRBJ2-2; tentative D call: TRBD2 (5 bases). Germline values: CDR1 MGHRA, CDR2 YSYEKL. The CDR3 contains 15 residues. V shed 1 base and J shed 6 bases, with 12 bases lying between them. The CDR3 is CASSQGAVSAGELFF. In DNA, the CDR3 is TGCGCCAGCAGCCAAGGAGCGGTGTCGGCCGGGGAGCTGTTTTTT.

The CDR3 DNA sequence: TGCGCCAGCAGCGAAGACCAGGGTGATTCACCCCTCCACTTT. Its protein product is CASSEDQGDSPLHF. The V gene is TRBV10-1, the J gene TRBJ1-6; the D gene is possibly TRBD1 (5 bases). Germline CDR1 is WNHNN and CDR2 is SYGVQD (reference sequence). V lost 6 bases and J 8 bases, leaving 14 bases between the germline ends. The CDR3 consists of 14 residues.

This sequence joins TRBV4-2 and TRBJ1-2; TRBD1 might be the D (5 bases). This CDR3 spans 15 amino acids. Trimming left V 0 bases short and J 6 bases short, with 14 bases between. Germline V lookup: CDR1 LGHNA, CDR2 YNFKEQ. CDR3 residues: CASSQEVGEDNGYTF. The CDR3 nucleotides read TGTGCCAGCAGCCAAGAGGTGGGGGAGGACAATGGCTACACCTTC.

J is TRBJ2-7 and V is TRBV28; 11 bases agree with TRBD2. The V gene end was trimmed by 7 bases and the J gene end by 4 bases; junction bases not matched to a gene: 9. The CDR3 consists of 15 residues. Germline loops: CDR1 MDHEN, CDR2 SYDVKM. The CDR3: CASTFTSGSVYEQYF. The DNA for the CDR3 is TGTGCCAGCACCTTCACTAGCGGGAGTGTTTACGAGCAGTACTTC. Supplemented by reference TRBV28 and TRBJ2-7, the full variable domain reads DVKVTQSSRYLVKRTGEKVFLECVQDMDHENMFWYRQDPGLGLRLIYFSYDVKMKEKGDIPEGYSVSREKKERFSLILESASTNQTSMYLCASTFTSGSVYEQYFGPGTRLTVT.

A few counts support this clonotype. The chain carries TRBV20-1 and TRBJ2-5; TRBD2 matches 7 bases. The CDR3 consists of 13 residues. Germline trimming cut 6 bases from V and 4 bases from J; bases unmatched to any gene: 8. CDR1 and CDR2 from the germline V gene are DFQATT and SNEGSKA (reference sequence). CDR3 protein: CSAGGTSGETQYF. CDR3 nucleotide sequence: TGCAGTGCCGGGGGGACGTCCGGAGAGACCCAGTACTTC.

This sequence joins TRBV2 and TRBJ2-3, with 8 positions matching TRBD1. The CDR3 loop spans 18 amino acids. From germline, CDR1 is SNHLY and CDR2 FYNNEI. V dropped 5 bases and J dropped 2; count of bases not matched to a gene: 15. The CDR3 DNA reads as TGTGCCAGCAGTTTATCGAGTCCGGGACAGGATTACACAGATACGCAGTATTTT. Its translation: CASSLSSPGQDYTDTQYF.

The CDR3 DNA is TGTGCCAGCAGCTTAGAAGCGGGGCAGACCCAGTACTTC. Its translation: CASSLEAGQTQYF. The gene calls are TRBV7-2 and TRBJ2-5; 7 positions agree with TRBD2. The CDR3 spans 13 residues. V shed 1 base, J shed 6 bases, and the junction held 2 bases outside the gene matches. Germline V gene data show CDR1 as SGHTA and CDR2 as FQGNSA. Filled out from reference TRBV7-2 and TRBJ2-5, the complete variable domain reads GAGVSQSPSNKVTEKGKDVELRCDPISGHTALYWYRQSLGQGLEFLIYFQGNSAPDKSGLPSDRFSAERTGGSVSTLTIQRTQQEDSAVYLCASSLEAGQTQYFGPGTRLLVL.

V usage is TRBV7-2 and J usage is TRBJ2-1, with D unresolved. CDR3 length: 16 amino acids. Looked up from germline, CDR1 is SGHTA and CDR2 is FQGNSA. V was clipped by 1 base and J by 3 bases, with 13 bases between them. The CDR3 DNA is TGTGCCAGCAGCTTAGGGATGACCAACTTCTACAATGAGCAGTTCTTC. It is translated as CASSLGMTNFYNEQFF.

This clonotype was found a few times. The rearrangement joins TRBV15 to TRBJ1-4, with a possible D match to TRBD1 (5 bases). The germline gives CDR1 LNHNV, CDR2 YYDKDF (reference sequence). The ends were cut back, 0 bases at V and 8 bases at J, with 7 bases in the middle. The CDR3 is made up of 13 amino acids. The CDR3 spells CATSRDQGEKLFF. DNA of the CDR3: TGTGCCACCAGCAGAGATCAGGGAGAAAAACTGTTTTTT.

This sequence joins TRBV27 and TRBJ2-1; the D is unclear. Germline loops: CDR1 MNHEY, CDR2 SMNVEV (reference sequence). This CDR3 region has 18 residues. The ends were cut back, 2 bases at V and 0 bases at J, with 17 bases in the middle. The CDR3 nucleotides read TGTGCCAGCAGTTTAGCCCCCTCACACCGGAGCTCCTACAATGAGCAGTTCTTC. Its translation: CASSLAPSHRSSYNEQFF.

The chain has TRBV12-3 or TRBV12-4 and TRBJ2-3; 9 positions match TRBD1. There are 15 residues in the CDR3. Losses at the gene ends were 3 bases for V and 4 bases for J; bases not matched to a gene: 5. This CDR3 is CASSFRQGVADTQYF. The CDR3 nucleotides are TGTGCCAGCAGTTTCCGACAGGGGGTCGCAGATACGCAGTATTTT.

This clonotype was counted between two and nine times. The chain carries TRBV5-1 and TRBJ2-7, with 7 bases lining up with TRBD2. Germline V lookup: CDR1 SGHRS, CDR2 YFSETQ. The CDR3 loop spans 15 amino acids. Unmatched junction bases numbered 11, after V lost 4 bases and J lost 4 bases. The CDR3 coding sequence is TGCGCCAGCAGCAGGGGACTACTATTTACTTACGAGCAGTACTTC. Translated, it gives CASSRGLLFTYEQYF.

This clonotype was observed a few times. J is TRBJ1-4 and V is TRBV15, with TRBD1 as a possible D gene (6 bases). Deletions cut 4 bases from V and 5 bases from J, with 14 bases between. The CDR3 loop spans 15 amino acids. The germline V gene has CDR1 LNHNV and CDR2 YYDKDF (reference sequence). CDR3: CATSIQRGINEKLFF. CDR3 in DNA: TGTGCCACCAGCATTCAAAGGGGGATAAATGAAAAACTGTTTTTT.

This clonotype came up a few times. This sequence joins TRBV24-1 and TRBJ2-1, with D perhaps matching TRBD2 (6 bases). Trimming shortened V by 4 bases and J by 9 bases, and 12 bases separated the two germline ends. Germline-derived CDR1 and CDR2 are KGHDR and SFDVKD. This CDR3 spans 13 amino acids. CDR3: CATSDPTSTEQFF. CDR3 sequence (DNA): TGTGCCACCAGTGACCCTACTAGCACTGAGCAGTTCTTC.

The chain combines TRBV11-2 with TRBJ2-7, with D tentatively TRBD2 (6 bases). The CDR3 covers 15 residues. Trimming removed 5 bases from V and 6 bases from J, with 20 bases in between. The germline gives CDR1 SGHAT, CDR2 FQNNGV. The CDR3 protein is CASSLRTAGTTEQYF. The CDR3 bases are TGTGCCAGCAGCCTAAGGACTGCGGGGACCACCGAGCAGTACTTC.

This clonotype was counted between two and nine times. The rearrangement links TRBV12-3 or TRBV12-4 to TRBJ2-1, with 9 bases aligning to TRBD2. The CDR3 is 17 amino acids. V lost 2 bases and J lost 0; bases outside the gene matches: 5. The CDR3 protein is CASSLRGSGSSYNEQFF. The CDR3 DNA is TGTGCCAGCAGTTTAAGAGGTAGCGGGAGCTCCTACAATGAGCAGTTCTTC.

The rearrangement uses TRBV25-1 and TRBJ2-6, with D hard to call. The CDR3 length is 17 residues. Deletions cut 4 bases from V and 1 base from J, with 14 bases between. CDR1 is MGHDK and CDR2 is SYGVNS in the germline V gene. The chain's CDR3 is CASSVRVRSSGANVLTF. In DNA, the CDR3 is TGTGCCAGCAGTGTTCGGGTAAGGTCATCTGGGGCCAACGTCCTGACTTTC.

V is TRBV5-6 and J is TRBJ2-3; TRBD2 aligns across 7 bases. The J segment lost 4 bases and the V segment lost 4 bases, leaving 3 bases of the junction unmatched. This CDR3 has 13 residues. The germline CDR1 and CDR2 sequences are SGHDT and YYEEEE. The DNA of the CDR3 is TGTGCCAGCAGCCAGGGAGGGTCAGATACGCAGTATTTT. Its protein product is CASSQGGSDTQYF.

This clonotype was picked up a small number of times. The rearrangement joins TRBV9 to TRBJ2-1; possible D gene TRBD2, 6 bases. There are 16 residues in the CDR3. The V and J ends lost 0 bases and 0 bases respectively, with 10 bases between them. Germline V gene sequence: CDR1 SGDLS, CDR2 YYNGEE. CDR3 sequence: CASSVDGGTSYNEQFF. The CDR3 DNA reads TGTGCCAGCAGCGTAGATGGCGGGACCTCCTACAATGAGCAGTTCTTC.

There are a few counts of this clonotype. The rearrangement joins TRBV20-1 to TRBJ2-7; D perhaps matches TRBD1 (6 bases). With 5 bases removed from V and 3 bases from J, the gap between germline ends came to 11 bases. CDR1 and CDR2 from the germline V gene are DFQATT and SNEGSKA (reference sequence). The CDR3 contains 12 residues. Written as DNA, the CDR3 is TGCAGTGCTGATTTAGGGGGCTACGAGCAGTACTTC. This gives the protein CSADLGGYEQYF.

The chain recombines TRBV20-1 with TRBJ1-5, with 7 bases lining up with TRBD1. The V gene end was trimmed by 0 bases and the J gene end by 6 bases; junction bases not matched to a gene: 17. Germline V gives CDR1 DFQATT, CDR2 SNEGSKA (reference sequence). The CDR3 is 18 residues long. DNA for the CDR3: TGCAGTGCTAGAGATCGGAATCGGGGAGGGGGCCTCGGTCAGCCCCAGCATTTT. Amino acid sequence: CSARDRNRGGGLGQPQHF.

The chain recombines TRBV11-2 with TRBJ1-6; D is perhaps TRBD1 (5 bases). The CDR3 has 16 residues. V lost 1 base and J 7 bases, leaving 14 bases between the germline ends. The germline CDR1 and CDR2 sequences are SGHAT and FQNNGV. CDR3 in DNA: TGTGCCAGCAGCTTAGCCTCCGGGACCCTCAATTCACCCCTCCACTTT. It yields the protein CASSLASGTLNSPLHF.

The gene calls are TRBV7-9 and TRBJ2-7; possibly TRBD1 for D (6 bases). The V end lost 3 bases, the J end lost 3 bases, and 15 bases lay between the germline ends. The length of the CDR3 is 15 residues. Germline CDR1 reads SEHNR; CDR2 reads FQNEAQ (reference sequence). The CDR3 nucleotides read TGTGCCAGCAGCTTCCAACAGGGACGGGGCTACGAGCAGTACTTC. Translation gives CASSFQQGRGYEQYF.

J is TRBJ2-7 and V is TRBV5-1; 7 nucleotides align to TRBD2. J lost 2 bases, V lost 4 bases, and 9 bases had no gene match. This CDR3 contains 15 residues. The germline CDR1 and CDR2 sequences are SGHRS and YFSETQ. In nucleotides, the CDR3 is TGCGCCAGCAGCACAGGACTAGTCGGCACCTACGAGCAGTACTTC. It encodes CASSTGLVGTYEQYF.

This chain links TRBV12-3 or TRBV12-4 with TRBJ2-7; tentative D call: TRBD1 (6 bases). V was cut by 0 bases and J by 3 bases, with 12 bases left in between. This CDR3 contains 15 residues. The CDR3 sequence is CASSLATGKRYEQYF. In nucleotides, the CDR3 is TGTGCCAGCAGTTTAGCGACAGGTAAACGCTACGAGCAGTACTTC.

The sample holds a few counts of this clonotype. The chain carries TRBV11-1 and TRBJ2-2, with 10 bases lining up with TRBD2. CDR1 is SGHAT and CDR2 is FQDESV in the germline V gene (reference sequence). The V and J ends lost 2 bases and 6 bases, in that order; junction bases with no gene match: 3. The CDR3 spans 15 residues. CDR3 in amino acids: CASSLPSGRPGELFF. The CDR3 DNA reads TGTGCCAGCAGCTTACCTAGCGGGAGACCCGGGGAGCTGTTTTTT.

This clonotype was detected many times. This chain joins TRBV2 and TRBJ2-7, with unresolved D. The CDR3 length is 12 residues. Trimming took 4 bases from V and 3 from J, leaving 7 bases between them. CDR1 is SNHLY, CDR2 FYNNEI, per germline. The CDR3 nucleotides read TGTGCCAGCAGTGCCCTGATCTACGAGCAGTACTTC. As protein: CASSALIYEQYF.

DNA for the CDR3: TGCAGCGCGGGAGGACAGGGGACGAACACCGGGGAGCTGTTTTTT. Protein sequence: CSAGGQGTNTGELFF. The chain joins TRBV29-1 to TRBJ2-2; 9 nucleotides align to TRBD1. Germline V CDR1 and CDR2: SQVTM, ANQGSEA. V was clipped by 7 bases and J by 0 bases; unmatched bases: 6. The CDR3 length is 15 residues.